This T cell receptor beta chain originates from a study of blood T cell repertoires in COVID-19. Looking at the study overall: Collection of acute and convalescent COVID-19 samples took place in the United States, Italy and Spain.

Authors' data handling: The authors estimated nucleated cell counts from reference gene primer amplification. Profiling relied on immunoSEQ multiplex PCR, and the TCRdb table lists in-frame clones only, not all of them. Clonal size and the V and J genes are those of that table, whereas D and trimming came from the DNA. The repertoire holds roughly 290,000 clones, with 75% to 95% as singletons. Germline V gene sequence: CDR1 MDHEN, CDR2 SYDVKM. V lost 6 bases and J 1 base, leaving 16 bases between the germline ends. CDR3 size: 15 residues. The clonotype comes from a woman in her twenties or thirties with COVID-19, enrolled during active disease. Material for sequencing was peripheral blood. The genes are TRBV28 and TRBJ2-7; TRBD2 might be the D (6 bases). CDR3 loop: CASREGGSQSYEQYF. DNA of the CDR3: TGTGCCAGCAGAGAAGGAGGGAGTCAATCCTACGAGCAGTACTTC.